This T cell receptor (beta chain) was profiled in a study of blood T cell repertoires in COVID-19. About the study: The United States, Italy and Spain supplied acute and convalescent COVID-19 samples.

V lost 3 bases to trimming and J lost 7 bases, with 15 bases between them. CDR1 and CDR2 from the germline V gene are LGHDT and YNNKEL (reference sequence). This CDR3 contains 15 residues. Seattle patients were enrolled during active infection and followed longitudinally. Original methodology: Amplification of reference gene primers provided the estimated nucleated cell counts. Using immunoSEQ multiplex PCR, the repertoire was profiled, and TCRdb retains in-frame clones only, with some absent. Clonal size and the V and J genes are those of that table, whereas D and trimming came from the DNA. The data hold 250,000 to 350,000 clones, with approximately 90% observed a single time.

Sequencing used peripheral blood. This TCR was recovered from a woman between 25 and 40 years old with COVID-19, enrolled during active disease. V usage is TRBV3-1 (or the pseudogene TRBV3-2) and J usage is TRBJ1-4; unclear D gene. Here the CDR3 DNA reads TGTGCCAGCAGCCATCTTGTAGCGGCTGGTGAAAAACTGTTTTTT. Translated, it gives CASSHLVAAGEKLFF.